This is a list of T cell receptor beta chains from one sample in a study of control samples from healthy donors and cancer patients. The data were produced by immunoSEQ multiplex PCR, yet TCRdb's version contains in-frame clones alone and is incomplete. The sample holds 100,000 to 150,000 clones, about 88% seen once. Sample: blood. Every receptor here comes from a man younger than 30 in good health. The CDR3 runs from the conserved cysteine through the conserved F or W. The order of the fields is D gene, V gene, J gene, CDR3 length, clone size, CDR3 DNA, CDR3 protein. A D gene is named only where the DNA matches it firmly. Only some rows state a clone size, as once, few, many or a class for expanded clones.

d_gene: NA; v_gene: TRBV5-1; j_gene: TRBJ2-7; len: 12; abundance: NA; CDR3nt: TGCGCCAGCAGCTTGAACTGGTACGAGCAGTACTTC; CDR3aa: CASSLNWYEQYF
d_gene: NA; v_gene: TRBV11-2; j_gene: TRBJ1-1; len: 14; abundance: once; CDR3nt: TGTGCCAGCAGTCAGGGGTTCAGAGGCACTGAAGCTTTCTTT; CDR3aa: CASSQGFRGTEAFF
d_gene: NA; v_gene: TRBV9; j_gene: TRBJ2-6; len: 14; abundance: NA; CDR3nt: TGTGCCAGCAGCGTAGAAGATGGGGCCAACGTCCTGACTTTC; CDR3aa: CASSVEDGANVLTF
d_gene: NA; v_gene: TRBV19; j_gene: TRBJ1-1; len: 15; abundance: NA; CDR3nt: TGTGCCAGTAGGATGATGACAAAGATGAACACTGAAGCTTTCTTT; CDR3aa: CASRMMTKMNTEAFF
d_gene: TRBD1; v_gene: TRBV27; j_gene: TRBJ1-6; len: 14; abundance: NA; CDR3nt: TGTGCCAGCAGTTGGGACAGGGGTAATTCACCCCTCCACTTT; CDR3aa: CASSWDRGNSPLHF
d_gene: NA; v_gene: TRBV19; j_gene: TRBJ2-1; len: 13; abundance: NA; CDR3nt: TGTGCCAGTAGCCCCCCCCTTGGCAATGAGCAGTTCTTC; CDR3aa: CASSPPLGNEQFF
d_gene: NA; v_gene: TRBV28; j_gene: TRBJ1-4; len: 13; abundance: once; CDR3nt: TGTGCCAGCAGACCAGTGGACCACTTAAAGCTGTTTTTT; CDR3aa: CASRPVDHLKLFF
d_gene: NA; v_gene: TRBV19; j_gene: TRBJ2-1; len: 16; abundance: NA; CDR3nt: TGTGCCAGTAGTATACGCCGGGGTAGCGGACACAATGAGCAGTTCTTC; CDR3aa: CASSIRRGSGHNEQFF
d_gene: NA; v_gene: TRBV4-1; j_gene: TRBJ2-7; len: 16; abundance: NA; CDR3nt: TGCGCCAGCAGCCCTGGCGGCAGGGGCTCCTCCTACGAGCAGTACTTC; CDR3aa: CASSPGGRGSSYEQYF
d_gene: TRBD2; v_gene: TRBV6-6; j_gene: TRBJ2-4; len: 18; abundance: NA; CDR3nt: TGTGCCAGCAGTCTACTAGCGGGAGAGGTCGGAGCCAAAAACATTCAGTACTTC; CDR3aa: CASSLLAGEVGAKNIQYF
d_gene: TRBD1; v_gene: TRBV30; j_gene: TRBJ1-2; len: 14; abundance: NA; CDR3nt: TGTGCCTGGGCCACTGGGACAGGGGTAAGAGTCTACACCTTC; CDR3aa: CAWATGTGVRVYTF
d_gene: NA; v_gene: TRBV14; j_gene: TRBJ1-2; len: 15; abundance: NA; CDR3nt: TGTGCCAGCAGCCAGTTTCGGGACATAGACTATGGCTACACCTTC; CDR3aa: CASSQFRDIDYGYTF
d_gene: NA; v_gene: TRBV9; j_gene: TRBJ1-1; len: 14; abundance: NA; CDR3nt: TGTGCCAGCAGCGTAGTCTTGAGGAACACTGAAGCTTTCTTT; CDR3aa: CASSVVLRNTEAFF
d_gene: NA; v_gene: TRBV7-2; j_gene: TRBJ2-7; len: 13; abundance: NA; CDR3nt: TGTGCCAGCAGCTTAGGGAGCAGGTACGAGCAGTACTTC; CDR3aa: CASSLGSRYEQYF
d_gene: NA; v_gene: TRBV27; j_gene: TRBJ2-1; len: 16; abundance: once; CDR3nt: TGTGCCAGCAGACCACTGACTTTCCCTACCGACAATGAGCAGTTCTTC; CDR3aa: CASRPLTFPTDNEQFF
d_gene: NA; v_gene: TRBV27; j_gene: TRBJ2-5; len: 14; abundance: NA; CDR3nt: TGTGCCAGCAGTAAGCGACAGGTTGGCGAGACCCAGTACTTC; CDR3aa: CASSKRQVGETQYF
d_gene: TRBD2; v_gene: TRBV9; j_gene: TRBJ2-7; len: 16; abundance: NA; CDR3nt: TGTGCCAGCAGCGTGGTCGCGACTAGCGGACCCTACGAGCAGTACTTC; CDR3aa: CASSVVATSGPYEQYF
d_gene: NA; v_gene: TRBV7-3; j_gene: TRBJ2-7; len: 13; abundance: NA; CDR3nt: TGTGCCAGCAGGGACCCGCGCCTGCACGAGCAGTACTTC; CDR3aa: CASRDPRLHEQYF
d_gene: TRBD2; v_gene: TRBV30; j_gene: TRBJ2-1; len: 17; abundance: NA; CDR3nt: TGTGCCTGGAATACCTATCGGGGGGGAGTGAGGGGCAATGAGCAGTTCTTC; CDR3aa: CAWNTYRGGVRGNEQFF
d_gene: NA; v_gene: TRBV27; j_gene: TRBJ2-6; len: 15; abundance: NA; CDR3nt: TGTGCCAGCAGTCGTGACGGCTCTGGGGCCAACGTCCTGACTTTC; CDR3aa: CASSRDGSGANVLTF
d_gene: NA; v_gene: TRBV6-2/TRBV6-3; j_gene: TRBJ2-1; len: 15; abundance: NA; CDR3nt: TGTGCCAGCAGTTACCTTCAGGGGCCCTTAAATGAGCAGTTCTTC; CDR3aa: CASSYLQGPLNEQFF
d_gene: NA; v_gene: TRBV27; j_gene: TRBJ2-7; len: 15; abundance: NA; CDR3nt: TGTGCCAGCAGTTTATTAGGGGGATTCTCCTACGAGCAGTACTTC; CDR3aa: CASSLLGGFSYEQYF
d_gene: TRBD2; v_gene: TRBV13; j_gene: TRBJ2-7; len: 15; abundance: NA; CDR3nt: TGTGCCAGCAGCTCCGGACTAGGCTTGGCGTACGAGCAGTACTTC; CDR3aa: CASSSGLGLAYEQYF
d_gene: NA; v_gene: TRBV2; j_gene: TRBJ1-6; len: 15; abundance: few; CDR3nt: TGTGCCAGCAGTCTCTCCGGGGGATTGGGTTCACCCCTCCACTTT; CDR3aa: CASSLSGGLGSPLHF
d_gene: NA; v_gene: TRBV6-2/TRBV6-3; j_gene: TRBJ2-7; len: 16; abundance: few; CDR3nt: TGTGCCAGCAGTGGGCGGACAGATCTAGCTGCCTACGAGCAGTACTTC; CDR3aa: CASSGRTDLAAYEQYF
d_gene: TRBD1; v_gene: TRBV28; j_gene: TRBJ1-5; len: 15; abundance: NA; CDR3nt: TGTGCCAGCAGGCACAGGGGGGTAAGCAATCAGCCCCAGCATTTT; CDR3aa: CASRHRGVSNQPQHF
d_gene: TRBD1; v_gene: TRBV18; j_gene: TRBJ1-3; len: 19; abundance: NA; CDR3nt: TGTGCCAGCTCATCCGACAGGGTTCGGATTATAAGCTCTGGAAACACCATATATTTT; CDR3aa: CASSSDRVRIISSGNTIYF
d_gene: NA; v_gene: TRBV27; j_gene: TRBJ2-1; len: 16; abundance: NA; CDR3nt: TGTGCCAGCAAGGGGGGTCGGGATTACGGGTACAATGAGCAGTTCTTC; CDR3aa: CASKGGRDYGYNEQFF
d_gene: NA; v_gene: TRBV14; j_gene: TRBJ2-5; len: 15; abundance: NA; CDR3nt: TGTGCCAGCAGCCAATTGGGGGCCGTTTCCGCGACCCAGTACTTC; CDR3aa: CASSQLGAVSATQYF
d_gene: NA; v_gene: TRBV5-5; j_gene: TRBJ1-1; len: 13; abundance: NA; CDR3nt: TGTGCCAGCAGCTTCTCAATGAACACTGAAGCTTTCTTT; CDR3aa: CASSFSMNTEAFF
d_gene: TRBD2; v_gene: TRBV11-2; j_gene: TRBJ2-7; len: 16; abundance: NA; CDR3nt: TGTGCCAGCAGCTTTCAAGCACCTAGCGGGAGTTACGAGCAGTACTTC; CDR3aa: CASSFQAPSGSYEQYF
d_gene: NA; v_gene: TRBV7-2; j_gene: TRBJ2-2; len: 16; abundance: NA; CDR3nt: TGTGCCAGCAGCTTAGTGGGAGGAGGAGGCACCGGGGAGCTGTTTTTT; CDR3aa: CASSLVGGGGTGELFF
d_gene: NA; v_gene: TRBV7-2; j_gene: TRBJ1-2; len: 13; abundance: many; CDR3nt: TGTGCCAGCAGCCCAACAGGGAAATATGGCTACACCTTC; CDR3aa: CASSPTGKYGYTF
d_gene: TRBD1; v_gene: TRBV24-1; j_gene: TRBJ1-4; len: 14; abundance: NA; CDR3nt: TGTGCCACTCAACCAGGGGGCGGTAATGAAAAACTGTTTTTT; CDR3aa: CATQPGGGNEKLFF
d_gene: TRBD1; v_gene: TRBV18; j_gene: TRBJ1-5; len: 16; abundance: NA; CDR3nt: TGTGCCAGCTCACCAGGGACAGGGGGCATGTATCAGCCCCAGCATTTT; CDR3aa: CASSPGTGGMYQPQHF